This TCR beta chain is from a study of T cells in Graves' hyperthyroidism and ophthalmopathy. It was RNA transcripts that yielded the amplified TCR beta CDR3 regions. RT-PCR in the first round (using the HTBI primer set) targeted the TCR CDR3. In TCRdb, the multiplex PCR reads were re-called with MiXCR into one record per CDR3 protein. This sample has around 500,000 distinct CDR3 sequences; approximately 15% occur once, and the top ten carry around a sixth. If no ophthalmopathy progression occurred within 18 months, Graves' hyperthyroidism was stable. This clonotype was seen only a few times. V was clipped by 5 bases and J by 5 bases, with 8 bases between them. Germline V lookup: CDR1 MNHEY, CDR2 SVGEGT. The CDR3 loop spans 12 amino acids.

This receptor was obtained from a woman younger than 35 with Graves' hyperthyroidism. The sequenced sample consisted of blood. The V and J genes are TRBV6-2 or TRBV6-3 and TRBJ2-3, with a weak D call TRBD2 (6 bases). The CDR3 is CASSDGGDTQYF. In DNA, the CDR3 is TGTGCCAGCAGTGACGGGGGAGATACGCAGTATTTT.